Below are 21 T cell receptor beta chains sequenced from a single sample in a study of blood T cell repertoires in COVID-19. Sequenced by immunoSEQ multiplex PCR; TCRdb stores in-frame clones only, minus some. The sample lists roughly 250,000 clones; over 70% were seen once. Sequenced material: PBMCs or T cells enriched from blood (not recorded which). Every receptor here comes from a woman in her thirties or forties who had been exposed to COVID-19.

The CDR3 sequence: CASSLEPGKNIQYF. DNA for the CDR3: TGTGCCAGCAGCTTAGAACCGGGAAAAAACATTCAGTACTTC. V usage is TRBV7-6 and J usage is TRBJ2-4; D might be TRBD2 (5 bases). The V gene's germline CDR1 is SGHVS and CDR2 FNYEAQ. V lost 1 base and J 4 bases, leaving 8 bases between the germline ends. The CDR3 runs 14 residues. The whole variable domain, remainder taken from reference TRBV7-6 and TRBJ2-4, is GAGVSQSPRYKVTKRGQDVALRCDPISGHVSLYWYRQALGQGPEFLTYFNYEAQQDKSGLPNDRFSAERPEGSISTLTIQRTEQRDSAMYRCASSLEPGKNIQYFGAGTRLSVL.

This chain uses TRBV19 with TRBJ2-7; 9 bases are a match to TRBD2. Trimming at V came to 5 bases and at J to 4 bases, leaving 12 bases not matched to a gene. From germline, CDR1 is LNHDA and CDR2 SQIVND (reference sequence). The length of the CDR3 is 16 residues. The CDR3 nucleotides read TGTGCCAGTAGTGTTTTCGGGAGCGGGGGGACTTACGAGCAGTACTTC. It translates to CASSVFGSGGTYEQYF. Looking up the rest from reference TRBV19 and TRBJ2-7 gives the full variable domain: DGGITQSPKYLFRKEGQNVTLSCEQNLNHDAMYWYRQDPGQGLRLIYYSQIVNDFQKGDIAEGYSVSREKKESFPLTVTSAQKNPTAFYLCASSVFGSGGTYEQYFGPGTRLTVT.

The chain uses TRBV6-5 and TRBJ1-1; TRBD1 is a possible D gene (6 bases). V gave up 5 bases and J gave up 5 bases, with 15 bases separating them. CDR3 length: 14 amino acids. Germline V gene data show CDR1 as MNHEY and CDR2 as SVGAGI. CDR3 region: CASSPGDRITEAFF. CDR3 nucleotides: TGTGCCAGCAGTCCAGGCGACAGGATTACTGAAGCTTTCTTT.

The sample holds one count of this clone. V usage is TRBV4-3 and J usage is TRBJ2-2, with D possibly TRBD1 on 5 matching bases. Germline CDR1 is LGHNA and CDR2 is YSLEER. The CDR3 extends over 17 amino acids. V was trimmed by 0 bases and J by 7 bases, leaving 18 bases between them. The CDR3 spells CASSQDQRSLGVGELFF. CDR3 coding DNA: TGCGCCAGCAGCCAAGATCAGAGGTCGCTAGGGGTCGGGGAGCTGTTTTTT.

This chain uses TRBV19 with TRBJ1-4; a weak D match, TRBD1 (6 bases). Trimming removed 7 bases from V and 3 bases from J, with 12 bases in between. This CDR3 is built from 14 residues. CDR1 and CDR2 from the germline V gene are LNHDA and SQIVND (reference sequence). The DNA for the CDR3 is TGTGCCAGTAATGTACAGGGCTCTAATGAAAAACTGTTTTTT. It encodes CASNVQGSNEKLFF.

This clone was recorded only once. The V call is TRBV7-9, the J call TRBJ1-2; 7 nucleotides agree with TRBD1. Germline V lookup: CDR1 SEHNR, CDR2 FQNEAQ (reference sequence). V lost 8 bases, J lost 4 bases, and 4 bases stayed unmatched. CDR3 length equals 12 residues. The DNA of the CDR3 is TGTGCCAGCCGCGGACAGGTCTATGGCTACACCTTC. Protein sequence: CASRGQVYGYTF.

The chain is built from TRBV12-3 or TRBV12-4 and TRBJ1-5, with unresolved D. The CDR3 extends over 12 amino acids. Between the trimmed V and J ends, which lost 1 base and 11 bases, there was a span of 9 bases. The CDR3 is CASSLESGSQHF. In DNA, the CDR3 is TGTGCCAGCAGTTTAGAATCCGGGTCCCAGCATTTT.

The rearrangement uses TRBV19 and TRBJ2-7; D might be TRBD2 (5 bases). The CDR3 extends over 13 amino acids. The V end was cut by 6 bases, the J end by 2 bases, with 11 bases between. The germline CDR1 and CDR2 sequences are LNHDA and SQIVND (reference sequence). The CDR3 sequence is CASSAGSTYEQYV. CDR3 bases: TGTGCCAGTAGCGCGGGCAGTACCTACGAGCAGTACGTC.

J is TRBJ1-1 and V is TRBV9; D call uncertain. V lost 3 bases to trimming and J lost 4 bases, with 10 bases between them. Germline assignment: CDR1 SGDLS and CDR2 YYNGEE. The CDR3 has 13 amino acids. The CDR3 DNA sequence: TGTGCCAGCAGCGCGTGGCTGCTCACTGAAGCTTTCTTT. Translation gives CASSAWLLTEAFF.

The chain has TRBV12-3 or TRBV12-4 and TRBJ2-3; tentatively, D is TRBD1 (6 bases). V lost 6 bases, J lost 3 bases, and 10 bases lay in between. This CDR3 region has 13 residues. CDR3 region: CASRLDRTDTQYF. CDR3 DNA: TGTGCCAGCAGATTGGACAGAACAGATACGCAGTATTTT.

The CDR3 loop is CASSPRGGSYNEQFF. CDR3 in DNA: TGTGCCAGCAGCCCTAGGGGGGGCTCCTACAATGAGCAGTTCTTC. This chain links TRBV5-4 with TRBJ2-1; a weak D match, TRBD2 (7 bases). The CDR3 runs to 15 residues. The germline V and J ends were trimmed by 4 bases and 0 bases, with 11 bases remaining between them. Germline loops: CDR1 SGHNT, CDR2 YYREEE (reference sequence).

The V call is TRBV18, the J call TRBJ1-1; no reliable D call. The CDR3 is made up of 13 amino acids. Per the germline V gene, CDR1 is KGHSH and CDR2 is LQKENI. V was shortened by 2 bases and J by 8 bases, with 12 bases between the two germline ends. This chain's CDR3 is CASSPGERREAFF. In DNA form, the CDR3 reads TGTGCCAGCTCACCAGGGGAGAGGCGGGAAGCTTTCTTT.

The V and J genes are TRBV29-1 and TRBJ2-2; D possibly corresponds to TRBD2 (6 bases). In germline, CDR1 is SQVTM, CDR2 ANQGSEA. The CDR3 extends over 16 amino acids. V lost 6 bases to trimming and J lost 1 base, with 18 bases between them. The CDR3 loop is CSVLTAGYMNTGELFF. The CDR3 DNA reads as TGCAGCGTGTTGACGGCGGGATATATGAACACCGGGGAGCTGTTTTTT.

This clone turned up a few times. The chain uses TRBV18 and TRBJ2-2; no clear D gene. The CDR3 consists of 15 residues. Trimming took off 3 bases at V and 5 bases at J, with 13 bases between the two ends. The germline gives CDR1 KGHSH, CDR2 LQKENI. CDR3 loop: CASSPPMTGTGELFF. In DNA, the CDR3 is TGTGCCAGCTCACCGCCTATGACTGGGACCGGGGAGCTGTTTTTT.

This clone appeared a single time. V usage is TRBV7-5 and J usage is TRBJ1-2; the table calls TRBD1, which could not be checked here. TRBV7-5 is recorded as a pseudogene. The CDR3 consists of 15 residues. This CDR3 reads CVRSRSGTGISGYTF. CDR3 nucleotide sequence: TGTGTCAGAAGCAGGTCCGGGACAGGGATCTCTGGCTACACCTTC.

DNA of the CDR3: TGTGCCAGCAGTTATACCGGTGATGAAAAACTGTTTTTT. This codes for CASSYTGDEKLFF. This chain uses TRBV27 with TRBJ1-4, with D unresolved. This CDR3 comprises 13 residues. The germline V and J ends were trimmed by 4 bases and 6 bases, with 9 bases remaining between them. Germline CDR1 MNHEY, CDR2 SMNVEV (reference sequence).

This chain uses TRBV24-1 with TRBJ2-5; 8 nucleotides line up with TRBD1. CDR1 and CDR2 from the germline V gene are KGHDR and SFDVKD. The CDR3 consists of 15 residues. V shed 3 bases, J shed 2 bases, and the junction held 4 bases outside the gene matches. Here the CDR3 reads CATSDNRDRQETQYF. In nucleotides, the CDR3 is TGTGCCACCAGTGATAACCGGGACAGGCAAGAGACCCAGTACTTC.

V usage is TRBV7-2 and J usage is TRBJ1-6; D possibly corresponds to TRBD1 (5 bases). This CDR3 is 14 amino acids long. V was cut by 10 bases and J by 6 bases, with 16 bases left in between. From germline, CDR1 is SGHTA and CDR2 FQGNSA. The CDR3 DNA is TGTGCCACAAAACCAGGGTTTGGTAATTCACCCCTCCACTTT. Translated: CATKPGFGNSPLHF. Supplemented by reference TRBV7-2 and TRBJ1-6, the full variable domain reads GAGVSQSPSNKVTEKGKDVELRCDPISGHTALYWYRQSLGQGLEFLIYFQGNSAPDKSGLPSDRFSAERTGGSVSTLTIQRTQQEDSAVYLCATKPGFGNSPLHFGNGTRLTVT.

The rearrangement links TRBV12-3 or TRBV12-4 to TRBJ2-5; perhaps TRBD1 as D (5 bases). The germline V and J ends were trimmed by 1 base and 5 bases, with 5 bases remaining between them. The CDR3 is 12 residues long. CDR3 coding DNA: TGTGCCAGCAGTTTAGAGGGGGAGACCCAGTACTTC. Translation gives CASSLEGETQYF.

The J gene is TRBJ2-7, the V gene TRBV7-2; the match to TRBD2 covers 11 bases. Germline CDR1 is SGHTA and CDR2 is FQGNSA. The length of the CDR3 is 15 residues. V trimming: 0 bases; J trimming: 4 bases; junction bases outside the gene matches: 2. The CDR3 bases are TGTGCCAGCAGCTTAGCTAGCGGGGGGGGTTACGAGCAGTACTTC. This codes for CASSLASGGGYEQYF.

This clone was detected once. The genes are TRBV7-3 and TRBJ1-2; D ambiguous. Germline loops: CDR1 SGHTA, CDR2 FQGTGA. Trimming left V 4 bases short and J 0 bases short, with 9 bases between. The CDR3 is made up of 14 amino acids. The CDR3 sequence: CASSSTRANYGYTF. CDR3 DNA sequence: TGTGCCAGCAGCTCGACAAGAGCTAACTATGGCTACACCTTC.